This T cell receptor (beta chain) was sequenced for a study of OX40 agonist ivuxolimab in advanced cancers. Repertoires were generated with immunoSEQ multiplex PCR, while TCRdb's copy carries only in-frame clones and drops some. The sample has about 20,000 clones, just under 90% seen once; the top ten hold 23%. Trimming left V 4 bases short and J 4 bases short, with 10 bases between. The germline CDR1 and CDR2 sequences are LNHDA and SQIVND (reference sequence). The CDR3 has 13 residues. Patients who had autoimmune disease history or got systemic immunosuppression were left out. V is TRBV19 and J is TRBJ1-1; D gene uncertain. The receptor's source is an adult with an advanced solid tumor such as melanoma, head and neck, liver or kidney cancer. The sample here was CD4+ or CD8+ T cells sorted from blood, taken in a trial of the OX40 agonist ivuxolimab. The CDR3 region has the DNA TGTGCCAGTAGTACTTCCGCTCTCACTGAAGCTTTCTTT. Residues: CASSTSALTEAFF.